The 15 T cell receptor beta chains below come from one sample, sequenced in a study of liver allograft versus peripheral blood T cells. Study background: Hepatic allograft T cell receptor repertoires were evaluated relative to those present in recipients' peripheral blood.

TCRdb passed the reads through MiXCR, listing each CDR3 protein once. The sample shows just over 6,500 distinct CDR3 sequences, around a sixth of them seen only once. These receptors came from a human patient who had a liver transplant. Some T cells may have come from the graft donor.

This clonotype is categorized as medium-sized. The chain carries TRBV6-1 and TRBJ1-1, with D unclear. Germline CDR1 reads MNHNS; CDR2 reads SASEGT. The CDR3 length is 15 residues. The V gene lost 2 bases and the J gene lost 3 bases, with 13 bases spanning the gap. CDR3 in amino acids: CASSEWTSSYTEAFF. CDR3 nucleotides: TGTGCCAGCAGTGAATGGACTTCCTCCTACACTGAAGCTTTCTTT.

Sample share makes this clonotype medium-sized. In DNA, the CDR3 is TGTGCCAGTAGTACGGGACTAGCGGGGTTGGGAGATACGCAGTATTTT. Its protein is CASSTGLAGLGDTQYF. The chain has TRBV19 and TRBJ2-3, with TRBD2 identical over 13 bases. From germline, CDR1 is LNHDA and CDR2 SQIVND (reference sequence). The ends lost 4 bases at V and 5 bases at J; junction bases unmatched: 6. The CDR3 consists of 16 residues.

This clonotype ranks as medium-sized. The chain links TRBV7-9 to TRBJ2-4; no clear D gene. This CDR3 spans 15 amino acids. Germline CDR1 and CDR2: SEHNR and FQNEAQ (reference sequence). V lost 5 bases, J lost 0 bases, and 11 bases lay in between. The CDR3 protein is CASSAHSLAKNIQYF. The CDR3 coding sequence is TGTGCCAGCAGCGCTCACAGTTTAGCCAAAAACATTCAGTACTTC.

By proportion, this clonotype is medium-sized (0.01 to 0.1%). The chain is built from TRBV27 and TRBJ2-3; D is ambiguous. V lost 2 bases, J lost 3 bases, and 15 bases lay in between. Germline CDR1 reads MNHEY; CDR2 reads SMNVEV (reference sequence). CDR3 length: 16 residues. The CDR3 spells CASSLGVRFGTDTQYF. The CDR3 nucleotides are TGTGCCAGCAGTTTAGGGGTTAGGTTCGGGACAGATACGCAGTATTTT.

Relative to its sample, this clonotype is medium-sized (0.01 to 0.1%). This chain connects TRBV19 to TRBJ2-1; 8 nucleotides agree with TRBD2. Losses at the gene ends were 2 bases for V and 4 bases for J; bases not matched to a gene: 19. Germline CDR1 is LNHDA and CDR2 is SQIVND (reference sequence). This CDR3 is 20 amino acids long. The CDR3 bases are TGTGCCAGTAGTATAAACGGTGCCGGACTAGCACCGCAGGGGTACAATGAGCAGTTCTTC. Translated: CASSINGAGLAPQGYNEQFF. Based on the CDR3 plus reference TRBV19 and TRBJ2-1, the full variable domain is DGGITQSPKYLFRKEGQNVTLSCEQNLNHDAMYWYRQDPGQGLRLIYYSQIVNDFQKGDIAEGYSVSREKKESFPLTVTSAQKNPTAFYLCASSINGAGLAPQGYNEQFFGPGTRLTVL.

This clonotype is medium-sized by share. This chain joins TRBV6-6 and TRBJ1-4; 12 bases align to TRBD1. After removal of 2 bases from V and 4 bases from J, the junction contained 14 bases not matched to a gene. The CDR3 is 20 amino acids. Germline V gene lookup returns CDR1 MNHNY and CDR2 SVGAGI (reference sequence). The CDR3 region is CASSYSAPGQGAGFNEKLFF. CDR3 in DNA: TGTGCCAGCAGTTACAGCGCGCCGGGACAGGGGGCAGGATTTAATGAAAAACTGTTTTTT.

In its sample, this clonotype ranks as medium-sized (0.01 to 0.1%). This chain connects TRBV7-9 to TRBJ1-1; D unresolved. The CDR3 has 15 residues. V was pared by 5 bases and J by 3 bases, with 16 bases between. Germline V gene data show CDR1 as SEHNR and CDR2 as FQNEAQ (reference sequence). DNA of the CDR3: TGTGCCAGCAGCGGGTGGACCCAGGCCGACACTGAAGCTTTCTTT. Amino acid sequence: CASSGWTQADTEAFF.

J is TRBJ1-3 and V is TRBV30; D gene unclear. Per germline, CDR1 GTSNPN and CDR2 SVGIG (reference sequence). The CDR3 totals 14 residues. V gave up 3 bases and J gave up 2 bases, with 11 bases separating them. CDR3 bases: TGTGCCTGGAGCGCTATAAGAACTGGAAACACCATATATTTT. As protein: CAWSAIRTGNTIYF.

This clonotype is judged medium-sized. The chain couples TRBV6-6 to TRBJ1-4; 9 bases align to TRBD1. In germline, CDR1 is MNHNY, CDR2 SVGAGI (reference sequence). The V and J ends lost 6 bases and 8 bases, in that order; junction bases with no gene match: 22. This CDR3 has 19 residues. The CDR3 DNA follows: TGTGCCAGCAGCCAACTTGTCAGGACAGGGGCCCCTCGACTGGAAAAACTGTTTTTT. It encodes CASSQLVRTGAPRLEKLFF.

The chain links TRBV9 to TRBJ2-1, with 11 bases identical to TRBD2. Trimming at V came to 3 bases and at J to 2 bases, leaving 1 base not matched to a gene. Germline CDR1 is SGDLS and CDR2 is YYNGEE. This CDR3 contains 15 residues. DNA for the CDR3: TGTGCCAGCAGCGGTAGCGGGGGGGCCTACAATGAGCAGTTCTTC. It specifies CASSGSGGAYNEQFF.

The V and J genes are TRBV20-1 and TRBJ1-6; D may be TRBD1 (5 bases). Germline CDR1 and CDR2: DFQATT and SNEGSKA (reference sequence). This CDR3 spans 13 amino acids. V was pared by 4 bases and J by 11 bases, with 15 bases between. CDR3 sequence (DNA): TGCAGTGCTATGTCCCGGGGACGGGCACCCCTCCACTTT. Encoded protein: CSAMSRGRAPLHF.

By sample fraction, this clonotype is medium-sized. This chain links TRBV10-3 with TRBJ2-3, with 8 bases aligning to TRBD2. J was trimmed by 1 base and V by 3 bases; bases with no gene match: 3. The CDR3 has 15 amino acids. Germline loops: CDR1 ENHRY, CDR2 SYGVKD. The CDR3 sequence: CAISDPGGGTDTQYF. CDR3 nucleotides: TGTGCCATCAGTGACCCGGGGGGGGGCACAGATACGCAGTATTTT.

This clonotype was seen repeatedly, ten times or more. V is TRBV5-6 and J is TRBJ2-1, with D perhaps matching TRBD1 or TRBD2 (5 bases each). The CDR3 has 15 residues. The V end lost 4 bases, the J end lost 9 bases, and 20 bases lay between the germline ends. CDR1 SGHDT and CDR2 YYEEEE come from the germline V gene. CDR3 bases: TGTGCCAGCAGCCCTCGGGACCAGCTGGTCCGTGAGCAGTTCTTC. Its protein product is CASSPRDQLVREQFF.

This clonotype was counted only a few times. The V and J genes are TRBV14 and TRBJ1-2; no firm D call. The CDR3 runs 14 residues. The V and J ends lost 4 bases and 0 bases respectively, with 9 bases between them. CDR1 and CDR2 (germline): SGHDN, FVKESK. The CDR3, as DNA: TGTGCCAGCAGCCCCATATCAGCTAACTATGGCTACACCTTC. The encoded protein is CASSPISANYGYTF. The full variable domain, with the rest looked up from reference TRBV14 and TRBJ1-2, is EAGVTQFPSHSVIEKGQTVTLRCDPISGHDNLYWYRRVMGKEIKFLLHFVKESKQDESGMPNNRFLAERTGGTYSTLKVQPAELEDSGVYFCASSPISANYGYTFGSGTRLTVV.

This clonotype is classed as medium-sized. DNA of the CDR3: TGTGCCAGCAGTTCGACAGTTAGTGAAAAACTGTTTTTT. Protein product: CASSSTVSEKLFF. V and J are TRBV27 and TRBJ1-4; TRBD1 is a possible D gene (5 bases). This CDR3 has 13 amino acids. V was trimmed by 4 bases and J by 7 bases, leaving 10 bases between them. CDR1 MNHEY and CDR2 SMNVEV come from the germline V gene (reference sequence).